This TCR beta chain was sequenced during a study of molecular identifiers for immune sequencing clone quantification. TCRdb processed the PCR reads anew with MiXCR; each CDR3 protein has one entry. The table lists 300,000 to 400,000 distinct CDR3 sequences, 24% of them singletons. This CDR3 is built from 11 residues. V lost 2 bases, J lost 11 bases, and 9 bases lay in between. Germline CDR1 reads MNHEY; CDR2 reads SVGEGT. There are many counts of this clonotype. This TCR derives from a human donor in good health. Some libraries in this study had Jurkat cell RNA spiked in. J is TRBJ1-1 and V is TRBV6-2 or TRBV6-3; D uncertain. Sample: naive CD8+ T cells from blood, with Jurkat cell RNA spiked in. Subset specified: FACS-sorted CD8+CD4-CCR7+CD45RA+ naive T cells. DNA of the CDR3: TGTGCCAGCAGTTACGGCCCGACTGCTTTCTTT. Amino acids: CASSYGPTAFF.